This T cell receptor (beta chain) was sequenced during a study of monozygotic twins with inflammatory bowel disease (dated by TCRdb to between 2018 and 2021). Broadly, across the study: In total, around 28 monozygotic twin pairs made up the full study: 19 Danish pairs, all IBD-discordant, plus nine German pairs, of which four were IBD-concordant and five were IBD-discordant. Disease-associated traits were sought mainly through comparisons between IBD patients and their genetically identical healthy co-twins within discordant pairs. Each individual had, on average, about 151 000 unique TCRalpha sequences and 181 000 unique TCRbeta sequences available for analysis.

A roughly 2.5 ml peripheral blood sample was drawn into PAXgene tubes per donor and stored at -80°C. Without any T cell sorting, total RNA was extracted from whole blood using the PAXgene blood miRNA kit on an automated QIAcube. Peripheral blood from monozygotic twin pairs concordant or discordant for inflammatory bowel disease was subjected to deep TCRalpha and TCRbeta repertoire profiling with unique molecular barcoding. Smoking habits were recorded for all twin pairs, with individuals classified as current, former or never smokers. The study at large found these results: Because patients were on differing immunosuppressive treatments, the repertoires may have picked up extra background noise and inter-individual variability. No difference in repertoire similarity was observed between concordant and discordant twins, possibly owing to limited statistical power. Fewer clonotypes were shared with other individuals by IBD patients than by healthy twins, most markedly in patients showing signs of disease activity. The results gave no support for a single strong signal or clonotype linked to IBD. TCRbeta repertoire diversity, by inverse Simpson index, was decreased in IBD patients compared with their healthy co-twins. Distinction between different T cell subtypes could not be achieved in the analysis.

The CDR3, from cysteine to phenylalanine, totals 15 residues. DNA is not on record. CDR1 and CDR2, looked up from the germline V gene, are MGHRA and YSYEKL. About this clonotype: It lacks a known antigen.

Preparation of the library involved 5' RACE. Preparation of each TCR library used around 3.5 ug of total RNA. cDNA was synthesized with SMARTScribe reverse transcriptase in eight separate reactions per sample. During cDNA synthesis, template switching introduced unique molecular identifiers that contained a 6-nucleotide sample barcode. TCRalpha and TCRbeta cDNA was amplified by two nested PCRs of around 16 and 10 cycles, with bead purification after each PCR. Before amplification, the cDNA was both treated with uracil DNA-glycosylase and purified with the QIAquick PCR purification kit. The second PCR added Illumina TruSeq-compatible adapters along with sample-specific barcodes. Library quality and concentration were checked on TapeStation and Qubit, and libraries were pooled at 5 ng each. Pooled libraries were sequenced on an Illumina HiSeq2500 single-index Rapid Run with 2 x 100 bp reads and custom sequencing primers. Per the source publication's procedure: MiGEC version 1.2.6 was used for UMI-based consensus assembly, which corrected PCR and sequencing errors. MiXCR version 2.1.1 was used to carry out V(D)J alignment, clonotype assembly and CDR3 extraction. To normalise gene usage, clonotype sharing and MAIT/NKT TCR abundance, the analysis used the top 1000, 10 000 and 20 000 clonotypes per sample. Diversity was computed as the inverse Simpson index with the vegan R package after downsampling to 27 000 UMIs. Paired Mann-Whitney U tests were applied to discordant twin pairs, and Benjamini-Hochberg correction was used for multiple testing. Based on TCRdb reprocessing of the reads, there is one entry per CDR3 protein sequence, and DNA is missing. What appears here as the V and J calls and clone size reflects TCRdb's work, not the paper's. The table kept for this sample lists 150,000 to 200,000 distinct CDR3 sequences. The ten most abundant clones make up roughly 7% of the sample.

The source is a human donor with ulcerative colitis or Crohn's disease, or a healthy co-twin of an affected twin (not recorded which). The source material was blood. The rearranged chain carries TRBV4-1 and TRBJ2-3. The CDR3 has the sequence CASSSVWGGTDTQYF.